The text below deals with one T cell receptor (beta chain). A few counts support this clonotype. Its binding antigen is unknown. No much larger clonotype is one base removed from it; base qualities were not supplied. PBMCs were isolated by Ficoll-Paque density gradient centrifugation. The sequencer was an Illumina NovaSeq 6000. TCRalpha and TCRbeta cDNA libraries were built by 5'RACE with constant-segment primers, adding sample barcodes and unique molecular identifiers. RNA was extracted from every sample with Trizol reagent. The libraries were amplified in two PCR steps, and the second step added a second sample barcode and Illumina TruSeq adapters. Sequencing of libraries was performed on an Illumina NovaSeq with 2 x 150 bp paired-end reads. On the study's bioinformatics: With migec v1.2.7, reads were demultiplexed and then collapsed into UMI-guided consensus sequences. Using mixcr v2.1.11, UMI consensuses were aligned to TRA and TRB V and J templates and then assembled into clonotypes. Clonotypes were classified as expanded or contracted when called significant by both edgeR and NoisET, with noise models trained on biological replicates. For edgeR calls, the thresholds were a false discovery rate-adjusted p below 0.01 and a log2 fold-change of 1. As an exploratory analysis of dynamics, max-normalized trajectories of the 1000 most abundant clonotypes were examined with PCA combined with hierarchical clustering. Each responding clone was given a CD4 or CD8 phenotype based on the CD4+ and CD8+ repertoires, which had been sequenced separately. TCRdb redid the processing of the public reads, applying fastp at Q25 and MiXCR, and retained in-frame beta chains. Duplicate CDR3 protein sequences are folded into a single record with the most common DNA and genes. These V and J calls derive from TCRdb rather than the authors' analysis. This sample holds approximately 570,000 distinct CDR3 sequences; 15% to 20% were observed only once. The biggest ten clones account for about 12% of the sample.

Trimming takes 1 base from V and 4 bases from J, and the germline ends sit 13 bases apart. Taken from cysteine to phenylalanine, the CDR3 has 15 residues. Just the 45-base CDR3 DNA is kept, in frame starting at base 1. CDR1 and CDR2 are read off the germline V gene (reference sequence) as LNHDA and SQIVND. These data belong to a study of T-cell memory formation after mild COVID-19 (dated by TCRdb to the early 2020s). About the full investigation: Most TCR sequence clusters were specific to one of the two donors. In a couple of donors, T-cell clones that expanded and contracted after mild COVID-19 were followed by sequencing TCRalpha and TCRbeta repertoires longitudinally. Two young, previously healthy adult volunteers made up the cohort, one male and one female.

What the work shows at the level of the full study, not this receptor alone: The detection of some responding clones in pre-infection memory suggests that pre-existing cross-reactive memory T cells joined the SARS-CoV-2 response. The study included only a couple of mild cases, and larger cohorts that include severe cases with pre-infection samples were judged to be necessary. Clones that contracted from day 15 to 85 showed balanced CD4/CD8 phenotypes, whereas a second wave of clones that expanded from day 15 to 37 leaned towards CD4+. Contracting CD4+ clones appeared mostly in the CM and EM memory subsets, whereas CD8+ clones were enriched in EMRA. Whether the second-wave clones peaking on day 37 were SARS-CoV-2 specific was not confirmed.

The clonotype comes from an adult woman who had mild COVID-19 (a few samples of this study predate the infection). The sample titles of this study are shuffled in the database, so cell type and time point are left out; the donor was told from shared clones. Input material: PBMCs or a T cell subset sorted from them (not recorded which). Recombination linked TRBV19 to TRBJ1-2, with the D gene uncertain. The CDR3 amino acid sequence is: CASSIVQDLLYGYTF. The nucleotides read TGTGCCAGTAGTATAGTCCAGGACCTCCTCTATGGCTACACCTTC.